This T cell receptor beta chain was recorded in a study of blood T cell repertoires in COVID-19. Data came from immunoSEQ multiplex PCR; TCRdb stores just in-frame clones and leaves some out. The sample has 300,000 to 350,000 clones; 88% are singletons. Germline lookup yields CDR1 ENHRY and CDR2 SYGVKD. The V gene lost 3 bases and the J gene lost 1 base, with 6 bases spanning the gap. This CDR3 comprises 13 residues. This clone was seen only a few times. The sample was PBMCs or T cells enriched from blood (not recorded which). The TCR was taken from a man aged 25 to 45 who had recovered from COVID-19. The chain links TRBV10-3 to TRBJ1-2; the D is unclear. The CDR3 sequence is CAISDQINYGYTF. CDR3 DNA sequence: TGTGCCATCAGTGACCAAATTAACTATGGCTACACCTTC.